A selection of T cell receptor beta chains follows, all from one sample in a study of blood T cell repertoires in COVID-19. Some clones are missing from TCRdb's copy, which holds only in-frame ones; the method was immunoSEQ multiplex PCR. The sample holds roughly 150,000 clones, around 82% seen once. The source material was peripheral blood. These TCRs come from a man aged 65-85 years with active or convalescent COVID-19. Each CDR3 is given without its conserved first and last residue.

len: 13; v_gene: TRBV6-1; j_gene: TRBJ2-1; CDR3aa: ASSEGGRAYNEQF
len: 12; v_gene: TRBV7-2; j_gene: TRBJ2-7; CDR3aa: ASSDSGPTYEQY
len: 12; v_gene: TRBV28; j_gene: TRBJ2-2; CDR3aa: ASSLAGAPGELF
len: 9; v_gene: TRBV6-5; j_gene: TRBJ2-5; CDR3aa: ASRGLETQY
len: 15; v_gene: TRBV10-3; j_gene: TRBJ1-1; CDR3aa: AISERLTTSMNTEAF
len: 12; v_gene: TRBV6-5; j_gene: TRBJ2-3; CDR3aa: ASSYLLSTDTQY
len: 14; v_gene: TRBV19; j_gene: TRBJ1-5; CDR3aa: ASRTRQGAGNQPQH
len: 14; v_gene: TRBV5-1; j_gene: TRBJ2-2; CDR3aa: ASSPPGRLNTGELF
len: 10; v_gene: TRBV6-1; j_gene: TRBJ1-2; CDR3aa: ASSRDIYGYT
len: 14; v_gene: TRBV5-5; j_gene: TRBJ1-5; CDR3aa: ASSLGVAGNNQPQH
len: 13; v_gene: TRBV13; j_gene: TRBJ1-5; CDR3aa: ASSPDRGSNQPQH
len: 11; v_gene: TRBV10-2; j_gene: TRBJ2-1; CDR3aa: ASMAGGPNEQF
len: 15; v_gene: TRBV7-9; j_gene: TRBJ2-1; CDR3aa: ASSSSPLAGTDNEQF
len: 13; v_gene: TRBV2; j_gene: TRBJ2-2; CDR3aa: ASRKQGANTGELF
len: 12; v_gene: TRBV5-1; j_gene: TRBJ1-6; CDR3aa: ASRGDSYNSPLH
len: 13; v_gene: TRBV3-1/TRBV3-2; j_gene: TRBJ1-4; CDR3aa: ASSQPTTGTEKLF
len: 12; v_gene: TRBV5-1; j_gene: TRBJ2-7; CDR3aa: ASSLGYSLYEQY
len: 13; v_gene: TRBV28; j_gene: TRBJ2-5; CDR3aa: ASSRQGAIQETQY
len: 12; v_gene: TRBV10-3; j_gene: TRBJ1-1; CDR3aa: AISEPGRGTEAF
len: 12; v_gene: TRBV7-6; j_gene: TRBJ2-7; CDR3aa: ASSQIARDSEQY
len: 14; v_gene: TRBV5-6; j_gene: TRBJ1-2; CDR3aa: ASSPMNRGPAVGYT
len: 12; v_gene: TRBV6-5; j_gene: TRBJ1-2; CDR3aa: ASSYSTGGVGYT
len: 12; v_gene: TRBV7-2; j_gene: TRBJ1-6; CDR3aa: ASNPGPEGSPLH
len: 13; v_gene: TRBV18; j_gene: TRBJ1-1; CDR3aa: ASSPRGIMNTEAF
len: 12; v_gene: TRBV28; j_gene: TRBJ1-3; CDR3aa: ASSSPGGGNTIY
len: 14; v_gene: TRBV27; j_gene: TRBJ2-1; CDR3aa: ASRLDRGLHYNEQF
len: 14; v_gene: TRBV5-6; j_gene: TRBJ1-3; CDR3aa: ASSYGDRSSGNTIY
len: 14; v_gene: TRBV3-1/TRBV3-2; j_gene: TRBJ1-4; CDR3aa: ASSQSRTTTNEKLF
len: 13; v_gene: TRBV18; j_gene: TRBJ1-3; CDR3aa: ASSTGTLSGNTIY
len: 12; v_gene: TRBV4-3; j_gene: TRBJ1-2; CDR3aa: ASSQGTINYGYT
len: 13; v_gene: TRBV15; j_gene: TRBJ1-5; CDR3aa: ATSRDRGIGEPQH
len: 9; v_gene: TRBV29-1; j_gene: TRBJ1-2; CDR3aa: SVGGNYGYT